The 24 T cell receptor beta chains presented below share a single source sample, sequenced in a study of PD-1 blockade in classical Hodgkin lymphoma. Patients all relapsed after autologous stem cell transplantation, and there was variation in brentuximab vedotin exposure. Some clones are missing from TCRdb's copy, which holds only in-frame ones; the method was immunoSEQ multiplex PCR. The table shows about 97,000 clones, with over 80% occurring only once. Specimen: peripheral blood mononuclear cells (PBMCs), collected at baseline. The origin of the receptors is a human donor with classical Hodgkin lymphoma.

In DNA, the CDR3 is TGTGCCAGTACGAATTTCAATGAGCAGTTCTTC. Residues: CASTNFNEQFF. The V gene is TRBV19, the J gene TRBJ2-1, with D hard to call. This CDR3 region has 11 residues. Trimming left V 7 bases short and J 6 bases short, with 7 bases between. Germline CDR1 and CDR2: LNHDA and SQIVND (reference sequence). Full variable domain (remainder filled in from reference TRBV19 and TRBJ2-1): DGGITQSPKYLFRKEGQNVTLSCEQNLNHDAMYWYRQDPGQGLRLIYYSQIVNDFQKGDIAEGYSVSREKKESFPLTVTSAQKNPTAFYLCASTNFNEQFFGPGTRLTVL.

The chain couples TRBV10-3 to TRBJ2-1, with 11 bases that match TRBD2. The CDR3 is made up of 16 amino acids. Germline trimming cut 3 bases from V and 4 bases from J; bases unmatched to any gene: 5. Germline V gives CDR1 ENHRY, CDR2 SYGVKD. Here the CDR3 DNA reads TGTGCCATCAGTGATCCCGGGACTAGCGGTTACAATGAGCAGTTCTTC. Amino acid sequence: CAISDPGTSGYNEQFF.

V usage is TRBV9 and J usage is TRBJ1-2; D unclear. Trimming cost V 0 bases and J 2 bases, with 8 bases left between them. The CDR3 is 14 amino acids. Germline V gene data show CDR1 as SGDLS and CDR2 as YYNGEE. The CDR3 sequence: CASSVDDENYGYTF. CDR3 DNA sequence: TGTGCCAGCAGCGTAGATGATGAAAACTATGGCTACACCTTC. Full variable domain (remainder filled in from reference TRBV9 and TRBJ1-2): DSGVTQTPKHLITATGQRVTLRCSPRSGDLSVYWYQQSLDQGLQFLIQYYNGEERAKGNILERFSAQQFPDLHSELNLSSLELGDSALYFCASSVDDENYGYTFGSGTRLTVV.

As DNA, the CDR3 is TGCGCCAGCAGCGTTGGGACAGCGAACACTGAAGCTTTCTTT. This sequence encodes CASSVGTANTEAFF. The J gene is TRBJ1-1, the V gene TRBV5-1; 7 positions agree with TRBD1. CDR3 length equals 14 residues. Germline V lookup: CDR1 SGHRS, CDR2 YFSETQ. Unmatched junction bases numbered 4, after V lost 4 bases and J lost 1 base. Supplemented by reference TRBV5-1 and TRBJ1-1, the full variable domain reads KAGVTQTPRYLIKTRGQQVTLSCSPISGHRSVSWYQQTPGQGLQFLFEYFSETQRNKGNFPGRFSGRQFSNSRSEMNVSTLELGDSALYLCASSVGTANTEAFFGQGTRLTVV.

This clone was detected only once. The rearrangement uses TRBV6-1 and TRBJ2-7; D is uncertain. The CDR3 has 14 residues. V was clipped by 5 bases and J by 3 bases, with 14 bases between them. Germline values: CDR1 MNHNS, CDR2 SASEGT. The chain's CDR3 is CASSSIPINYEQYF. The DNA for the CDR3 is TGTGCCAGCAGTTCCATTCCGATCAACTACGAGCAGTACTTC.

The chain uses TRBV7-9 and TRBJ1-5; 7 positions match TRBD1. With V trimmed by 1 base and J by 5 bases, 8 bases remained unmatched. Germline CDR1 is SEHNR and CDR2 is FQNEAQ (reference sequence). The CDR3 runs 16 residues. The CDR3 loop is CASSLDRGVGDQPQHF. The CDR3 region has the DNA TGTGCCAGCAGCTTAGACAGGGGTGTTGGGGATCAGCCCCAGCATTTT.

The chain carries TRBV2 and TRBJ2-3; 9 bases match TRBD2. The CDR3 sequence is 14 residues long. V lost 9 bases and J lost 4; bases outside the gene matches: 8. Germline V lookup: CDR1 SNHLY, CDR2 FYNNEI. The CDR3 reads CASRGRALADTQYF. For the CDR3, the DNA is TGTGCCAGTCGCGGGAGGGCCCTCGCAGATACGCAGTATTTT.

As regards this clone: The junction shows a germline mismatch at one end, possibly a read error. The chain recombines TRBV7-6 with TRBJ2-5, with 10 positions matching TRBD2. The CDR3 loop spans 14 amino acids. Germline CDR1 is SGHVS and CDR2 is FNYEAQ. As DNA, the CDR3 is TGTGCCAGCAGCCTAGCGGGAGAGGGAGAGACCCAGTACTTC. It encodes CASSLAGEGETQYF.

The sample holds a few counts of this clone. The chain is built from TRBV7-3 and TRBJ2-1; D call uncertain. The V end lost 5 bases, the J end lost 9 bases, and 11 bases lay between the germline ends. Germline V gives CDR1 SGHTA, CDR2 FQGTGA. This CDR3 is built from 12 residues. The DNA of the CDR3 is TGTGCCAGCAGCGCACAACTGGGTGAGCAGTTCTTC. Translation gives CASSAQLGEQFF.

The chain links TRBV5-6 to TRBJ2-3; possibly TRBD1 for D (5 bases). The germline V gene encodes CDR1 SGHDT and CDR2 YYEEEE. The CDR3 contains 15 residues. V lost 1 base to trimming and J lost 3 bases, with 12 bases between them. The CDR3 here is CASSLYQGWTDTQYF. The DNA for the CDR3 is TGTGCCAGCAGCTTGTATCAGGGTTGGACAGATACGCAGTATTTT. Full variable domain (rest looked up from reference TRBV5-6 and TRBJ2-3): DAGVTQSPTHLIKTRGQQVTLRCSPKSGHDTVSWYQQALGQGPQFIFQYYEEEERQRGNFPDRFSGHQFPNYSSELNVNALLLGDSALYLCASSLYQGWTDTQYFGPGTRLTVL.

The chain joins TRBV10-2 to TRBJ1-5, with a weak D call TRBD1 (6 bases). Trimming took 7 bases from V and 2 from J, leaving 15 bases between them. Germline assignment: CDR1 WSHSY and CDR2 SAAADI. CDR3 size: 15 residues. The CDR3 sequence is CASTDRPYGNQPQHF. CDR3 nucleotide sequence: TGCGCCAGCACCGACAGGCCCTATGGCAATCAGCCCCAGCATTTT.

The chain carries TRBV5-1 and TRBJ2-2; 8 bases fit TRBD2. Trimming cost V 4 bases and J 7 bases; bases outside gene matches: 12. Germline V gene data show CDR1 as SGHRS and CDR2 as YFSETQ. This CDR3 region has 16 residues. The CDR3 reads CASSDPGLGEVGELFF. CDR3 nucleotides: TGCGCCAGCAGCGACCCGGGACTAGGTGAGGTCGGGGAGCTGTTTTTT.

This chain uses TRBV30 with TRBJ2-5; TRBD1 might be the D (5 bases). The CDR3 contains 12 residues. Germline CDR1 GTSNPN, CDR2 SVGIG (reference sequence). V was pared by 0 bases and J by 5 bases, with 7 bases between. The DNA of the CDR3 is TGTGCCTGGAGTGTTAAGGGGGAGACCCAGTACTTC. Amino acids: CAWSVKGETQYF.

The chain recombines TRBV29-1 with TRBJ2-1; 15 positions match TRBD2. The CDR3 sequence is 14 residues long. Germline lookup yields CDR1 SQVTM and CDR2 ANQGSEA. The V segment lost 8 bases and the J segment 6 bases; nucleotides outside the gene matches: 5. The CDR3 region is CSSGTSGRPNEQFF. The DNA for the CDR3 is TGCAGCTCCGGGACTAGCGGGAGGCCCAATGAGCAGTTCTTC.

The chain couples TRBV5-4 to TRBJ1-2; no firm D call. Trimming cost V 0 bases and J 7 bases, with 10 bases left between them. The CDR3 length is 13 residues. CDR1 is SGHNT, CDR2 YYREEE, per germline (reference sequence). The CDR3 here is CASSLDSSSGYTF. The CDR3, as DNA: TGTGCCAGCAGCTTGGATAGTAGTAGTGGCTACACCTTC.

The rearrangement links TRBV7-6 to TRBJ2-5, with a weak D call TRBD2 (5 bases). CDR3 length equals 15 residues. The germline CDR1 and CDR2 sequences are SGHVS and FNYEAQ. V dropped 0 bases and J dropped 1 base, with 9 bases sitting between them. DNA for the CDR3: TGTGCCAGCAGCTTAGCGGTCGGGGTCCAAGAGACCCAGTACTTC. Amino acids: CASSLAVGVQETQYF.

This sequence joins TRBV5-1 and TRBJ2-2; D gene uncertain. V lost 5 bases to trimming and J lost 0 bases, with 8 bases between them. Germline loops: CDR1 SGHRS, CDR2 YFSETQ. The length of the CDR3 is 14 residues. The CDR3 nucleotides read TGCGCCAGCAGTGAGTCAACGAACACCGGGGAGCTGTTTTTT. Its translation: CASSESTNTGELFF. Filled out from reference TRBV5-1 and TRBJ2-2, the complete variable domain reads KAGVTQTPRYLIKTRGQQVTLSCSPISGHRSVSWYQQTPGQGLQFLFEYFSETQRNKGNFPGRFSGRQFSNSRSEMNVSTLELGDSALYLCASSESTNTGELFFGEGSRLTVL.

The V gene is TRBV5-4, the J gene TRBJ1-1; a weak D match, TRBD1 (6 bases). CDR3 length: 15 amino acids. V lost 0 bases and J 5 bases, leaving 14 bases between the germline ends. Looked up from germline, CDR1 is SGHNT and CDR2 is YYREEE (reference sequence). As DNA, the CDR3 is TGTGCCAGCAGCTTGGAGTCACAGGGAGGGACTGAAGCTTTCTTT. This gives the protein CASSLESQGGTEAFF.

The V and J genes are TRBV19 and TRBJ2-1, with D uncertain. The CDR3 covers 14 residues. V gave up 3 bases and J gave up 8 bases, with 14 bases separating them. In germline, CDR1 is LNHDA, CDR2 SQIVND (reference sequence). The CDR3 sequence: CASSMGNSSDEQFF. For the CDR3, the DNA is TGTGCCAGTAGTATGGGGAATAGCAGTGATGAGCAGTTCTTC. Based on the CDR3 plus reference TRBV19 and TRBJ2-1, the full variable domain is DGGITQSPKYLFRKEGQNVTLSCEQNLNHDAMYWYRQDPGQGLRLIYYSQIVNDFQKGDIAEGYSVSREKKESFPLTVTSAQKNPTAFYLCASSMGNSSDEQFFGPGTRLTVL.

This chain joins TRBV5-4 and TRBJ2-3; tentative D call: TRBD1 (5 bases). V lost 0 bases, J lost 4 bases, and 6 bases lay in between. Germline V CDR1 and CDR2: SGHNT, YYREEE (reference sequence). CDR3 size: 13 residues. As DNA, the CDR3 is TGTGCCAGCAGCTTGGCAGGGCCAGATACGCAGTATTTT. This codes for CASSLAGPDTQYF.

The chain joins TRBV10-3 to TRBJ2-7; D uncertain. The CDR3 runs to 14 residues. Germline CDR1 ENHRY, CDR2 SYGVKD. The V end was cut by 2 bases, the J end by 6 bases, with 14 bases between. CDR3 loop: CAISEVASLGEQYF. In DNA, the CDR3 is TGTGCCATCAGTGAGGTCGCCTCCCTCGGCGAGCAGTACTTC.

The V gene is TRBV7-2, the J gene TRBJ2-7, with 8 bases matching TRBD1. With 0 bases clipped from V and 4 bases from J, the junction kept 2 bases outside the gene matches. The CDR3 contains 14 residues. CDR1 is SGHTA, CDR2 FQGNSA, per germline. The CDR3 region has the DNA TGTGCCAGCAGCTTAGCTTGGACAGGGTACGAGCAGTACTTC. It encodes CASSLAWTGYEQYF. Using reference TRBV7-2 and TRBJ2-7 for the parts outside the CDR3, the full variable domain is GAGVSQSPSNKVTEKGKDVELRCDPISGHTALYWYRQSLGQGLEFLIYFQGNSAPDKSGLPSDRFSAERTGGSVSTLTIQRTQQEDSAVYLCASSLAWTGYEQYFGPGTRLTVT.

This clone has just a few counts. The V call is TRBV5-1, the J call TRBJ2-1, with 10 bases that match TRBD2. The CDR3 has 15 amino acids. Germline CDR1 and CDR2: SGHRS and YFSETQ. Germline trimming cut 0 bases from V and 15 bases from J; bases unmatched to any gene: 12. Here the CDR3 reads CASSLEGSGRPGPFF. CDR3 sequence (DNA): TGCGCCAGCAGCTTGGAGGGTAGCGGGAGGCCAGGTCCGTTCTTC. The entire variable domain, with the rest obtained from reference TRBV5-1 and TRBJ2-1, is as follows: KAGVTQTPRYLIKTRGQQVTLSCSPISGHRSVSWYQQTPGQGLQFLFEYFSETQRNKGNFPGRFSGRQFSNSRSEMNVSTLELGDSALYLCASSLEGSGRPGPFFGPGTRLTVL.

J is TRBJ2-2 and V is TRBV13, with a tentative D call TRBD1 (6 bases). V lost 6 bases and J 1 base, leaving 12 bases between the germline ends. Germline CDR1 PRHDT, CDR2 FYEKMQ (reference sequence). This CDR3 contains 15 residues. In nucleotides, the CDR3 is TGTGCCAGCAGTCACGGGACATTGAACACCGGGGAGCTGTTTTTT. It codes for CASSHGTLNTGELFF.